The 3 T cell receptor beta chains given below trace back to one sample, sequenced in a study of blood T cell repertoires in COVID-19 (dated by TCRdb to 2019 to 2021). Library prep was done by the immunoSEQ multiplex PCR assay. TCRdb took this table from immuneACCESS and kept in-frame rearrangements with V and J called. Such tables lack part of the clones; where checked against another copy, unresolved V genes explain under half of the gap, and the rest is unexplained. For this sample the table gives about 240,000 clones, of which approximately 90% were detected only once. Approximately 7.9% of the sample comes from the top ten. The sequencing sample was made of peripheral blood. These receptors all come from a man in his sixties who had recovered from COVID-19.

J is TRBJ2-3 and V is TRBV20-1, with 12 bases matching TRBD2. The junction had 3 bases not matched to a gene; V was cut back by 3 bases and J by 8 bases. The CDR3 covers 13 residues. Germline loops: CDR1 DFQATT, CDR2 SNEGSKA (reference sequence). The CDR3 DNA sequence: TGCAGTGCTAGTCTACTAGCGGGGGGTACGCAGTATTTT. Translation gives CSASLLAGGTQYF.

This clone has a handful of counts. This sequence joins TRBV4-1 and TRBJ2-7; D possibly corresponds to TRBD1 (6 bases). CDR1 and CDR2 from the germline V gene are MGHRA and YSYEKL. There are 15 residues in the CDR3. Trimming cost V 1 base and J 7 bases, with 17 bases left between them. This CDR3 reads CASSQGAGDLGEQYV. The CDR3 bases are TGCGCCAGCAGCCAAGGAGCAGGGGATTTAGGGGAGCAGTACGTC.

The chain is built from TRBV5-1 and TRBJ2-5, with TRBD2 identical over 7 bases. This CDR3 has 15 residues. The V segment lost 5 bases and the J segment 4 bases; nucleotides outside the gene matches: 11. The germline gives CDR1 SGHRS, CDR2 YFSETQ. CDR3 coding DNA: TGCGCCAGCAGTTACGAAGGGACTACCCCAGAGACCCAGTACTTC. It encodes CASSYEGTTPETQYF.